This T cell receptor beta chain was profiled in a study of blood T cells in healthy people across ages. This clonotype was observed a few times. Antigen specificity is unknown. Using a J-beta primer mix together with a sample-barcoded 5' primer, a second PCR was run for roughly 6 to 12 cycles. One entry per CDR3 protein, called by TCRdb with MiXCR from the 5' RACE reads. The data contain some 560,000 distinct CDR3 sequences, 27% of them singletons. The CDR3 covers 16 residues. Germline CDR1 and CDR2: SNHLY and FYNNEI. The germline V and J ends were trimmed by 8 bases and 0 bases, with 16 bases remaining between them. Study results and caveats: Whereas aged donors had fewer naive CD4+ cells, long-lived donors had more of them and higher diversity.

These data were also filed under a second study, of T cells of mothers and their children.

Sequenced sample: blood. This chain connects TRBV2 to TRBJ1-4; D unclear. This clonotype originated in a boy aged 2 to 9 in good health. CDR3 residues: CASHPLNPSTNEKLFF. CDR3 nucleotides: TGTGCCAGCCATCCTTTGAACCCCTCAACTAATGAAAAACTGTTTTTT.